Below, 9 T cell receptor beta chains from the same sample are listed, as sequenced in a study of blood T cell repertoires in COVID-19. The method was immunoSEQ multiplex PCR; TCRdb's version includes in-frame clones alone and lacks a portion of them. The sample lists hundreds of thousands of clones; around 87% were seen once. Sequenced: PBMCs or T cells enriched from blood (not recorded which). These TCRs come from a woman between 45 and 65 years old who had recovered from COVID-19.

This clone was recorded many times. CDR3 residues: CASSLGIAGGPLHNEQFF. CDR3 in DNA: TGTGCCAGCAGCTTAGGGATAGCGGGAGGACCTCTCCACAATGAGCAGTTCTTC. The V and J genes are TRBV7-2 and TRBJ2-1, with 10 bases fitting TRBD2. Germline V gene data show CDR1 as SGHTA and CDR2 as FQGNSA. The length of the CDR3 is 18 residues. The trim removed 1 base at V and 5 bases at J, leaving 11 bases unmatched.

The rearrangement uses TRBV6-4 and TRBJ1-2; D is unresolved. Germline CDR1 MRHNA, CDR2 SNTAGT. The CDR3 has 13 amino acids. V gave up 0 bases and J gave up 8 bases, with 10 bases separating them. DNA for the CDR3: TGTGCCAGCAGTGACTCAGAAGGCGGAGGCTACACCTTC. Protein product: CASSDSEGGGYTF.

The chain has TRBV19 and TRBJ1-5, with D uncertain. The CDR3 spans 13 residues. V dropped 5 bases and J dropped 6 bases, with 11 bases sitting between them. CDR1 LNHDA and CDR2 SQIVND come from the germline V gene (reference sequence). DNA of the CDR3: TGTGCCAGTAGTGACCACAGAGTTCAGCCCCAGCATTTT. It is translated as CASSDHRVQPQHF.

The rearrangement links TRBV28 to TRBJ2-5; TRBD2 matches 9 bases. This CDR3 region has 17 residues. Trimming removed 4 bases from V and 9 bases from J; junction bases left unmatched: 18. Germline loops: CDR1 MDHEN, CDR2 SYDVKM. As DNA, the CDR3 is TGTGCCAGCAGTTCCCATCGGGGATTAGCGGGAGAACGGGCCCAGTACTTC. Its translation is CASSSHRGLAGERAQYF.

V and J are TRBV6-1 and TRBJ1-5, with D unclear. This CDR3 has 15 amino acids. Trimming removed 7 bases from V and 1 base from J, with 14 bases in between. Looked up from germline, CDR1 is MNHNS and CDR2 is SASEGT. The CDR3 DNA reads TGTGCCAGCACCCTTAATAGGAGGAGCAATCAGCCCCAGCATTTT. Protein sequence: CASTLNRRSNQPQHF.

DNA for the CDR3: TGTGCCAGCAGTCGGAGCGGGACAAGCACAGATACGCAGTATTTT. Translation gives CASSRSGTSTDTQYF. The chain links TRBV6-6 to TRBJ2-3; D might be TRBD2 (7 bases). The ends were cut back, 5 bases at V and 0 bases at J, with 12 bases in the middle. CDR3 length equals 15 residues. Germline loops: CDR1 MNHNY, CDR2 SVGAGI (reference sequence).

In its sample, this clone was seen once. The V and J genes are TRBV7-2 and TRBJ2-7, with 7 bases that match TRBD2. CDR1 SGHTA and CDR2 FQGNSA come from the germline V gene. CDR3 length: 15 residues. V was pared by 5 bases and J by 2 bases, with 9 bases of the junction left unmatched. CDR3 amino acids: CASSPAGGSAYEQYF. The CDR3 DNA sequence: TGTGCCAGCAGCCCCGCAGGCGGGAGTGCCTACGAGCAGTACTTC.

Concerning this clone itself: Sequence at one end of the junction differs from germline and may be a read error. V and J are TRBV11-2 and TRBJ2-7; 7 bases align to TRBD2. CDR3 size: 17 residues. Germline V gene data show CDR1 as SGHAT and CDR2 as FQNNGV. CDR3 region: CASSSPSGTQNSHEQYF. As DNA, the CDR3 is TGTGCCAGCAGCTCGCCTAGCGGAACACAAAACTCCCACGAGCAGTACTTC.

The V gene is TRBV6-5, the J gene TRBJ1-4; D possibly corresponds to TRBD1 (6 bases). V lost 7 bases to trimming and J lost 4 bases, with 16 bases between them. This CDR3 comprises 15 residues. Germline V gives CDR1 MNHEY, CDR2 SVGAGI. The CDR3 spells CASKKGGAGNEKLFF. CDR3 nucleotides: TGTGCCAGCAAAAAAGGGGGGGCGGGTAATGAAAAACTGTTTTTT.